The T cell receptor beta chain under discussion was sequenced for a study of blood T cell repertoires in COVID-19. Study details: In each case, the material was cDNA or gDNA derived from T cells, B-cell-depleted T cells, or PBMCs.

V lost 11 bases and J lost 4; bases outside the gene matches: 6. Germline V lookup: CDR1 SGHAT, CDR2 FQNNGV. The CDR3 sequence is 13 residues long. Measured with immunoSEQ multiplex PCR; TCRdb has only the in-frame clones, and not every one. The table has over 150,000 clones, roughly 90% seen once; the top ten hold just under 4%. The receptor's source is a woman in her sixties or seventies who had recovered from COVID-19. The sample comprised peripheral blood. The chain has TRBV11-2 and TRBJ1-4; 8 bases map to TRBD1. The CDR3 DNA follows: TGTGCCGCTAAGGACAGGGATAATGAAAAACTGTTTTTT. This translates into CAAKDRDNEKLFF.